The clone carrying this T cell receptor beta chain was seen a single time. Its antigen is not known. A far larger clone is off by one base, so a read error is likely. The CDR3 carries no conserved terminal phenylalanine or tryptophan, so it likely arises from a read error. TCRdb fed the 5' RACE reads into MiXCR, producing one record per CDR3 protein. In the table there are around 300,000 distinct CDR3 sequences, 11% of which are singletons. The record originates from a study of CD8 T cells in ankylosing spondylitis. Points from the study as a whole: Made up of eight or nine highly homologous variants, a TCR beta motif appeared characteristic of ankylosing spondylitis blood. There was reportedly significant enrichment of clones that were disease-linked in matched ankylosing spondylitis synovial fluid.

The V gene's germline CDR1 is MDHEN and CDR2 SYDVKM. The ends were cut back, 2 bases at V and 1 base at J, with 6 bases in the middle. The CDR3 extends over 13 amino acids. The specimen sequenced was blood, either unsorted or a sorted T cell fraction (not recorded which). This receptor was obtained from a female donor with ankylosing spondylitis or in good health (not recorded which). This chain uses TRBV28 with TRBJ2-7; D gene ambiguous. The chain's CDR3 is CASSLAPSYEQYL. The CDR3 region has the DNA TGTGCCAGCAGTTTAGCCCCGTCCTACGAGCAGTACTTG.